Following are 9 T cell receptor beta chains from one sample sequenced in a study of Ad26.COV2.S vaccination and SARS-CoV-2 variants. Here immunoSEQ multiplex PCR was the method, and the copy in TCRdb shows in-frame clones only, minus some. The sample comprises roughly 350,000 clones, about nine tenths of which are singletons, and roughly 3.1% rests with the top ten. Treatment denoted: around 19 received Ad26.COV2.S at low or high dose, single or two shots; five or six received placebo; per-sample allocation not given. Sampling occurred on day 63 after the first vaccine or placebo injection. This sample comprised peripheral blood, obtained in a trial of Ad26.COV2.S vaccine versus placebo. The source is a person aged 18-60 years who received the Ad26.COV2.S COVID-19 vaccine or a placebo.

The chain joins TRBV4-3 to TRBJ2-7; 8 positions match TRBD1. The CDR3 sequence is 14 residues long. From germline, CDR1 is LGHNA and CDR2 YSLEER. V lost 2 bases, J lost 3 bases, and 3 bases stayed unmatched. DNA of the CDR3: TGCGCCAGCAGCCAAACAGGGGGAGGCTACGAGCAGTACTTC. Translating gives CASSQTGGGYEQYF.

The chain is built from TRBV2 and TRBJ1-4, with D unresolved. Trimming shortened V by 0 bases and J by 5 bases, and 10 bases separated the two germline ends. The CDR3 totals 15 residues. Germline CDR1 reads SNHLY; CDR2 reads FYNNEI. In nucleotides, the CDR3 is TGTGCCAGCAGTGAAGCAGGGATAGGGAATGAAAAACTGTTTTTT. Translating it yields CASSEAGIGNEKLFF. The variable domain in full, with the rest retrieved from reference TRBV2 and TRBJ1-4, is EPEVTQTPSHQVTQMGQEVILRCVPISNHLYFYWYRQILGQKVEFLVSFYNNEISEKSEIFDDQFSVERPDGSNFTLKIRSTKLEDSAMYFCASSEAGIGNEKLFFGSGTQLSVL.

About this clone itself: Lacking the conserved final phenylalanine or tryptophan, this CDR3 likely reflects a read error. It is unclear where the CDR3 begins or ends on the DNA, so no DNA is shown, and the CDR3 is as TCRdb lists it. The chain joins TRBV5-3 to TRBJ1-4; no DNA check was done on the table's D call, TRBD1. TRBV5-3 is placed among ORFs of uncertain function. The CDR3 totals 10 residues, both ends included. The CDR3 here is CARSLATASR.

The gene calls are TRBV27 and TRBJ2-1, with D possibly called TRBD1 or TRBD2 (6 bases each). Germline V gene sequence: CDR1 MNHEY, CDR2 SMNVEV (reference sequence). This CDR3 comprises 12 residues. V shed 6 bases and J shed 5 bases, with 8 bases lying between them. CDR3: CASRRGDNEQFF. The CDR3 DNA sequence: TGTGCCAGCAGAAGGGGGGACAATGAGCAGTTCTTC.

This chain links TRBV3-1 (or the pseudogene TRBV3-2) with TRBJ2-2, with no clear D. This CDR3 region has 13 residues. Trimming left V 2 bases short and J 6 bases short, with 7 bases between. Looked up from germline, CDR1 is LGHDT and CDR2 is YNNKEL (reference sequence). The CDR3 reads CASSQLGAGELFF. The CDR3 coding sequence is TGTGCCAGCAGCCAACTAGGAGCCGGGGAGCTGTTTTTT.

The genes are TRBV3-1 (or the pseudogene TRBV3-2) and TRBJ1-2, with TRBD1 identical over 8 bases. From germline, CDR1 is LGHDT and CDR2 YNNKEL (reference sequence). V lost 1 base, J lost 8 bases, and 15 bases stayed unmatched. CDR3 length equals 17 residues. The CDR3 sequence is CASSQVTGAYSTLGYTF. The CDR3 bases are TGTGCCAGCAGCCAAGTGACAGGGGCCTATTCGACTTTGGGCTACACCTTC.

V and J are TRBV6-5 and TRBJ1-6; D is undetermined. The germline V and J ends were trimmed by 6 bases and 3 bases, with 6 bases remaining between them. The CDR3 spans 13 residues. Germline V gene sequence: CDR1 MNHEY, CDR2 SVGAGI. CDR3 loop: CASRVSYNSPLHF. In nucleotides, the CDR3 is TGTGCCAGCAGGGTCAGCTATAATTCACCCCTCCACTTT.

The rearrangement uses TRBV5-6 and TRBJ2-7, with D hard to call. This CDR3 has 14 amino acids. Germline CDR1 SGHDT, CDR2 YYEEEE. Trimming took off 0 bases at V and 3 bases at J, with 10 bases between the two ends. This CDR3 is CASSLARVFYEQYF. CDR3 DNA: TGTGCCAGCAGCTTGGCACGGGTTTTCTACGAGCAGTACTTC.

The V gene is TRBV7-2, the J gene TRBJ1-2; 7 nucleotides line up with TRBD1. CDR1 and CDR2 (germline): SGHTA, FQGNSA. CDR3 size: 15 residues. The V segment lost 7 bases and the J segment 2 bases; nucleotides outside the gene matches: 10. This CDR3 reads CASIPGQIANYGYTF. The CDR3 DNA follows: TGTGCCAGCATCCCGGGACAGATTGCCAACTATGGCTACACCTTC. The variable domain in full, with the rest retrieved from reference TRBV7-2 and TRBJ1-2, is GAGVSQSPSNKVTEKGKDVELRCDPISGHTALYWYRQSLGQGLEFLIYFQGNSAPDKSGLPSDRFSAERTGGSVSTLTIQRTQQEDSAVYLCASIPGQIANYGYTFGSGTRLTVV.